This T cell receptor (beta chain) was profiled in a study of T cell responses to AZD1222 COVID-19 vaccine (dated by TCRdb to the early 2020s). Describing the broader study: Because spike-specific TCR depth and breadth did not differ between the two schedules, AZD1222 recipients who got a second dose at roughly 4 weeks were pooled with those who got a second dose at roughly 12 weeks. Trial participants were enrolled into age subgroups of 18-55, 56-69 and 70-plus years, which contained about 150, 27 and 61 TCR-sequenced participants, respectively. A total of 230 to 250 trial participants underwent TCR sequencing, of whom 207 had received two doses of AZD1222 and around 25 had received two doses of the MenACWY control vaccine.

Concerning this clone: This receptor's antigen is unknown. Base qualities are not provided; no much larger clone lies one nucleotide away.

The research as a whole found: Participants were mostly white British, with more females than males. The authors suggested clonal diversity may have been underestimated. After two AZD1222 doses, spike-specific TCR breadth and depth were significantly higher than at day 0 and than in MenACWY recipients. Reportedly, close to half of the unique spike-specific TCRs recognized epitopes lying outside the regions that are mutated in the B.1.351 and B.1.1.7 variants. No day 14 peak-response samples were available, so repertoires were characterized only after the peak T cell response. The vaccine-associated CD4 TCRs covered the entire spike protein, and the dominant responses fell in regions 160-218 and 743-854. The 56-69-year group was small, and its depth increase did not reach significance, likely because of low power. Only five or six AZD1222 recipients were SARS-CoV-2 seropositive at baseline, limiting conclusions about previously exposed vaccinees.

According to the study, the label for this sample's time point signals: baseline before first vaccination. Vaccinee samples came from UK trials COV001 and COV002, including a single-blind randomized controlled phase 2/3 trial of AZD1222 (ChAdOx1 nCoV-19) in healthy adults. For TCRbeta chain sequencing, PBMC samples were collected from trial participants at day 0 and at day 28 after the second dose. The CDR3 regions of human TCRbeta chains were analyzed by immunosequencing. On the study's bioinformatics: Repertoire TCRs were matched against a reference library of SARS-CoV-2-specific TCRs generated with the MIRA antigen-specificity platform. Breadth meant the fraction of unique TCRs that were SARS-CoV-2-associated, whereas depth meant the fraction of total T cells that were SARS-CoV-2-associated. Each spike-specific TCR was assigned to its reactive spike region and to a CD4 or CD8 class using the MIRA data. Log10-transformed breadth and depth values were compared by one-way ANOVA with Sidak's multiple comparisons tests. In TCRdb, the immuneACCESS table is reduced to in-frame sequences with V and J assigned. These tables do not hold every clone; where another copy was compared, an unresolved V gene accounts for under half, and the others remain unexplained. V and J calls and clone size follow that table, whereas D and trimming were derived from the DNA. For this sample the table gives some 170,000 clones, of which roughly 89% were detected only once. The ten top clones hold around 1.6% of the sample.

The sample was peripheral blood, taken on day 0 of AZD1222 vaccination. This TCR came from an adult in good health.

The DNA is TGTGCCAGCAGTATACAGGGACGGTTGAGCACAGATACGCAGTATTTT. This sequence encodes CASSIQGRLSTDTQYF. This chain is built from TRBV28 and TRBJ2-3, and TRBD1 may be the D gene, going by 6 matching bases. Looking up the germline V gene yields CDR1 MDHEN and CDR2 SYDVKM. There are 16 amino acids in the CDR3, from cysteine to phenylalanine inclusive. Of all the DNA, just the CDR3 is kept, 48 bases in frame from base 1. Trimming at the junction amounts to 5 bases on V and 0 bases on J, and the germline ends lie 15 bases apart.